This entry is about one TCR beta chain. Its antigen is not known. The record originates from a study of cytomegalovirus exposure and HLA in healthy donors. Regarding the study as a whole: Overall, roughly 150 TCR beta chains were annotated as cytomegalovirus-associated.

Method: immunoSEQ multiplex PCR; TCRdb's copy keeps in-frame clones and lacks some. The data contain some 120,000 clones, roughly 89% of them singletons. This CDR3 has 15 amino acids. The V gene lost 4 bases and the J gene lost 6 bases, with 16 bases spanning the gap. Germline loops: CDR1 MNHEY, CDR2 SVGAGI. The sequenced sample consisted of PBMCs. The rearrangement joins TRBV6-5 to TRBJ1-5; D is undetermined. The clonotype originates from a woman younger than 35 in good health and CMV-seronegative. CDR3: CASSSRGASSQPQHF. The CDR3 DNA reads TGTGCCAGCAGTTCCCGGGGTGCTTCGAGTCAGCCCCAGCATTTT.